This T cell receptor beta chain was profiled in a study of PD-1 blockade in classical Hodgkin lymphoma. The study's findings and limits: Patients who initiated nivolumab within 1 year of ASCT were excluded. CD4+ TCR diversity, unlike CD8+, climbed significantly by C4D1.

Sequenced by immunoSEQ multiplex PCR; TCRdb stores in-frame clones only, minus some. There are about 99,000 clones in the sample; roughly 79% occur only once, and roughly 15% lies in the top ten. Each patient relapsed following autologous stem cell transplantation, and prior brentuximab vedotin exposure differed. Best responses were complete response, partial response or progressive disease. This clone was recorded a few times. Its target is not known. V lost 5 bases and J lost 8; bases outside the gene matches: 13. CDR3 length: 15 residues. Germline V gene data show CDR1 as SGHAT and CDR2 as FQNNGV. The chain combines TRBV11-2 with TRBJ1-2; TRBD1 agrees at 8 bases. This receptor was taken from a human donor with classical Hodgkin lymphoma. Sequences were derived from peripheral blood mononuclear cells (PBMCs), sampled before the second cycle of nivolumab. CDR3 in amino acids: CASSQLPATGDGYTF. The CDR3, as DNA: TGTGCCAGCAGCCAACTACCGGCGACAGGGGACGGCTACACCTTC.